This TCR beta chain comes out of a study of blood T cell repertoires in COVID-19. This clone was seen a handful of times. Only in-frame clones appear in the TCRdb table, and some are missing; sequencing was by immunoSEQ multiplex PCR. This table has about 50,000 clones, approximately 85% appearing once. The CDR3 sequence is 16 residues long. Trimming shortened V by 0 bases and J by 0 bases, and 11 bases separated the two germline ends. Germline CDR1 and CDR2: SEHNR and FQNEAQ (reference sequence). This receptor was obtained from a human donor in a cohort sampled during active COVID-19. This chain connects TRBV7-9 to TRBJ1-1; a possible D gene is TRBD1 (5 bases). The material sequenced was peripheral blood. The CDR3 coding sequence is TGTGCCAGCAGCTTAGCACCGGCAGGGATGAACACTGAAGCTTTCTTT. Translation gives CASSLAPAGMNTEAFF. Full variable domain (rest looked up from reference TRBV7-9 and TRBJ1-1): DTGVSQNPRHKITKRGQNVTFRCDPISEHNRLYWYRQTLGQGPEFLTYFQNEAQLEKSRLLSDRFSAERPKGSFSTLEIQRTEQGDSAMYLCASSLAPAGMNTEAFFGQGTRLTVV.